The clone carrying this T cell receptor (beta chain) was counted a few times. The target antigen is unknown. This entry is derived from a study of identical twins. Trimming took 1 base from V and 7 from J, leaving 10 bases between them. The CDR3 contains 14 residues. Germline V gene lookup returns CDR1 LGHNA and CDR2 YSLEER. Unique molecular identifiers were in the cDNA, with template-switch universal primer binding. TCRdb re-called the 5' RACE reads through MiXCR, storing one row per CDR3 protein. The sample records a few hundred thousand distinct CDR3 sequences, over 9.5% being singletons. Findings and limits, study-wide: For cord blood, abundant beta clonotypes had fewer insertions, unlike memory repertoires, which showed none.

This chain joins TRBV4-3 and TRBJ1-4; D not certain. Sample: memory T cells sorted from blood. The TCR comes from a man in his fifties or sixties in good health. The CDR3 region is CASSQGGVGEKLFF. DNA of the CDR3: TGCGCCAGCAGCCAAGGCGGGGTGGGTGAAAAACTGTTTTTT.